The rows below give T cell receptor beta chains drawn from one sample of a study of cytomegalovirus exposure and HLA in healthy donors. Libraries were prepared by immunoSEQ multiplex PCR; TCRdb keeps only in-frame clonotypes and omits some of them. The sample consists of some 210,000 clones, approximately 83% of them appearing once. Material: PBMCs. All receptors derive from a woman aged 45-65 years in good health and CMV-seropositive. The conserved cysteine and the conserved F or W are not part of the CDR3 here.

J gene,V gene,CDR3 protein
TRBJ2-3,TRBV2,ASSASGRTDTQY
TRBJ1-1,TRBV12-2,ASRRDREDTEAF
TRBJ1-5,TRBV2,ASSDIQGYRNQPQH
TRBJ1-4,TRBV4-3,ASSPQMGQGTFVEKLF
TRBJ2-1,TRBV6-1,ASSLVGTSETEQF
TRBJ2-1,TRBV5-8,AYISGGSSGEQF
TRBJ2-7,TRBV5-1,ASSEETGAYEQY
TRBJ2-7,TRBV9,ASSVRFPRTGGYEQY
TRBJ1-1,TRBV19,ASSIGAGNTEAF
TRBJ2-7,TRBV27,ASSLSGTGAREQY
TRBJ1-1,TRBV23-1,ASRYRGMNTEAF
TRBJ1-4,TRBV7-9,SSREGSHKLF
TRBJ2-2,TRBV5-1,ASSPGGQGTGELF
TRBJ2-7,TRBV18,ASSPRTGGEQY
TRBJ1-2,TRBV6-1,ASSEAGNYGYT
TRBJ1-5,TRBV2,ASSEYGSGNQPQH
TRBJ1-2,TRBV28,ASSLLGLYGYT
TRBJ1-1,TRBV19,ASSLDRAEAF
TRBJ1-2,TRBV20-1,SASSNYGYT
TRBJ1-1,TRBV11-2,ASSLDHSNTEAF
TRBJ2-5,TRBV11-2,ASSLGYGGPPETQY
TRBJ1-2,TRBV9,ASSPIRGYGYT
TRBJ2-1,TRBV30,AWRRQGVSEQF
TRBJ1-2,TRBV27,ASTSDRGLRGYT
TRBJ2-2,TRBV7-7,ASSSQGRGTGELF
TRBJ2-1,TRBV9,ASSVDGTGSEQF
TRBJ2-5,TRBV27,ASSLTRAGGETQY
TRBJ2-1,TRBV15,ATSRDSPTSGGAGEQF
TRBJ1-1,TRBV19,ASSATGNTEAF
TRBJ1-2,TRBV4-1,ASSQDEGVNYGYT
TRBJ2-5,TRBV5-1,ASSLGRAQETQY
TRBJ1-2,TRBV10-1,ASSESGGDGYT
TRBJ2-2,TRBV18,ASSPLTASRRELF
TRBJ2-3,TRBV4-1,ASSSVAGADTQY
TRBJ2-4,TRBV15,ATSTGGATAKNIQY
TRBJ2-7,TRBV5-1,ASSLNSGGAEYEQY
TRBJ2-5,TRBV18,ASSQNDRVTTQY
TRBJ1-4,TRBV6-5,ASRRTGTTNEKLF
TRBJ1-3,TRBV5-1,ASSKSGSGNTIY
TRBJ2-7,TRBV11-2,ASSPGQSYEQY
TRBJ2-7,TRBV6-5,ASSYSNTMIAYEQY
TRBJ1-1,TRBV12-5,ASGLVITGTLNTEAF
TRBJ1-4,TRBV6-6,ASSPYPAANEKLF
TRBJ2-1,TRBV7-2,ASKLTSGGDIRNEQF
TRBJ2-1,TRBV5-4,ASSLAFGGASYNEQF
TRBJ1-1,TRBV11-2,ASSLLVGGVTEAF
TRBJ2-3,TRBV5-1,ASSRQGGNTDTQY
TRBJ2-7,TRBV7-9,ASSFRGRSYEQY
TRBJ1-5,TRBV12-5,ASGYGQGSNQPQH
TRBJ1-1,TRBV6-5,ASSVSREATEAF